This TCR beta chain came from a study of somatic mutations in cytotoxic T cells in rheumatoid arthritis. Study in general: In some cases, T-cell populations stained with V beta antibodies were flow-sorted at nearly 100% purity, and these included V beta1+ cells sequenced for TCRB.

This clone appeared a single time. Its specificity is unknown. After removal of 5 bases from V and 5 bases from J, the junction contained 5 bases not matched to a gene. Germline CDR1 SEHNR, CDR2 FQNEAQ (reference sequence). CDR3 length equals 14 residues. Study results and caveats: For about an eighth of the 65 patients, a single CD8+ clone accounted for more than 20% of CD8+ cells. The study found no significant difference in CD8+ T-cell clonality between rheumatoid arthritis patients and age-matched healthy controls.

By positive magnetic bead selection, CD4+ and CD8+ cells were isolated, and their purity was checked by flow cytometry. The method was immunoSEQ multiplex PCR; TCRdb's version includes in-frame clones alone and lacks a portion of them. The data hold tens of thousands of clones, with around nine tenths observed a single time. The source of this sequence is an adult with rheumatoid arthritis. The sequenced sample consisted of CD8+ T cells sorted from blood. V is TRBV7-9 and J is TRBJ1-4; 7 bases match TRBD1. In DNA, the CDR3 is TGTGCCAGCAGCCGTGACAGGGTAAATGAAAAACTGTTTTTT. This gives the protein CASSRDRVNEKLFF.